Shown below are 27 T cell receptor beta chains from a single sample sequenced in a study of blood T cell repertoires in COVID-19. Libraries were prepared by immunoSEQ multiplex PCR; TCRdb keeps only in-frame clonotypes and omits some of them. Counted here are about 180,000 clones, roughly 88% occurring once; the ten biggest clones make up approximately 4%. The source material was peripheral blood. The receptors were gathered from a woman younger than 45 with acute or convalescent COVID-19.

V usage is TRBV7-6 and J usage is TRBJ1-6; D not certain. With 4 bases removed from V and 4 bases from J, the gap between germline ends came to 8 bases. The CDR3 runs to 14 residues. The germline gives CDR1 SGHVS, CDR2 FNYEAQ. CDR3 sequence reads: CASSSLEYNSPLHF. The CDR3 DNA follows: TGTGCCAGCAGCTCGCTAGAGTATAATTCACCCCTCCACTTT. The whole variable domain, remainder taken from reference TRBV7-6 and TRBJ1-6, is GAGVSQSPRYKVTKRGQDVALRCDPISGHVSLYWYRQALGQGPEFLTYFNYEAQQDKSGLPNDRFSAERPEGSISTLTIQRTEQRDSAMYRCASSSLEYNSPLHFGNGTRLTVT.

The chain employs TRBV3-1 (or the pseudogene TRBV3-2) and TRBJ1-1; TRBD1 aligns across 8 bases. J gave up 4 bases and V 3 bases, and 4 bases lay outside the gene matches. The germline V gene has CDR1 LGHDT and CDR2 YNNKEL (reference sequence). The CDR3 has 14 residues. The CDR3 loop reads CASSQNTGGTEAFF. The CDR3 DNA follows: TGTGCCAGCAGCCAGAACACAGGGGGCACTGAAGCTTTCTTT.

The V gene is TRBV28, the J gene TRBJ1-2, with a tentative D call TRBD1 (6 bases). V lost 4 bases, J lost 4 bases, and 16 bases lay in between. This CDR3 spans 15 amino acids. Looked up from germline, CDR1 is MDHEN and CDR2 is SYDVKM. The CDR3 loop reads CASSSLADSLYGYTF. Here the CDR3 DNA reads TGTGCCAGCAGTTCCCTCGCGGACAGTCTCTATGGCTACACCTTC.

This chain joins TRBV28 and TRBJ1-5, with D tentatively TRBD1 (5 bases). Per the germline V gene, CDR1 is MDHEN and CDR2 is SYDVKM. Trimming stripped 7 bases from V and 0 bases from J, with 13 bases between. The length of the CDR3 is 15 residues. Here the CDR3 DNA reads TGTGCCAGCATTGGGGGGGGATATAGCAATCAGCCCCAGCATTTT. Its protein product is CASIGGGYSNQPQHF.

The J gene is TRBJ2-5, the V gene TRBV4-1; 14 nucleotides agree with TRBD2. This CDR3 has 18 residues. CDR1 and CDR2 from the germline V gene are MGHRA and YSYEKL. V lost 5 bases, J lost 5 bases, and 13 bases stayed unmatched. The DNA of the CDR3 is TGCGCCAGCAGCGGAACTCCGGGACTAGCGGGAGTTAGGGAGACCCAGTACTTC. It translates to CASSGTPGLAGVRETQYF.

The chain has TRBV2 and TRBJ2-5; D gene unclear. With 4 bases removed from V and 7 bases from J, the gap between germline ends came to 13 bases. Germline CDR1 and CDR2: SNHLY and FYNNEI. The CDR3 sequence is 13 residues long. CDR3 region: CASSGYSTGTQYF. The CDR3 DNA is TGTGCCAGCAGTGGGTATTCCACTGGGACCCAGTACTTC.

The J gene is TRBJ2-1, the V gene TRBV5-4; TRBD2 matches at 10 bases. CDR1 is SGHNT, CDR2 YYREEE, per germline (reference sequence). CDR3 length equals 16 residues. With V trimmed by 1 base and J by 5 bases, 6 bases remained unmatched. The CDR3 protein is CASSLRLAGVDNEQFF. As DNA, the CDR3 is TGTGCCAGCAGCTTGCGCCTAGCGGGAGTGGACAATGAGCAGTTCTTC.

The chain combines TRBV5-4 with TRBJ2-3; 10 bases fit TRBD2. Germline trimming cut 5 bases from V and 4 bases from J; bases unmatched to any gene: 7. Germline-derived CDR1 and CDR2 are SGHNT and YYREEE (reference sequence). The CDR3 covers 15 residues. DNA for the CDR3: TGTGCCAGCAGTTCTAGCGGGAGTAGGGCAGATACGCAGTATTTT. Its translation is CASSSSGSRADTQYF.

The chain employs TRBV19 and TRBJ1-1; TRBD1 aligns across 11 bases. Germline lookup yields CDR1 LNHDA and CDR2 SQIVND (reference sequence). The CDR3 has 17 residues. The junction had 10 bases not matched to a gene; V was cut back by 3 bases and J by 4 bases. CDR3 region: CASSMFGQGARRTEAFF. DNA for the CDR3: TGTGCCAGTAGTATGTTCGGACAGGGGGCGCGGCGCACTGAAGCTTTCTTT.

The chain has TRBV7-9 and TRBJ1-5; D not resolved. V dropped 3 bases and J dropped 4 bases, with 7 bases sitting between them. Germline values: CDR1 SEHNR, CDR2 FQNEAQ (reference sequence). The CDR3 is 13 amino acids. CDR3 nucleotide sequence: TGTGCCAGCAGCTTCGGAGCTAATCAGCCCCAGCATTTT. Translated: CASSFGANQPQHF.

The rearrangement joins TRBV2 to TRBJ1-4, with unresolved D. The V end was cut by 4 bases, the J end by 6 bases, with 18 bases between. Looked up from germline, CDR1 is SNHLY and CDR2 is FYNNEI. The CDR3 sequence is 16 residues long. Here the CDR3 reads CASSGAGGGLDEKLFF. CDR3 nucleotides: TGTGCCAGCAGTGGGGCGGGAGGAGGTCTTGATGAAAAACTGTTTTTT.

The V call is TRBV28, the J call TRBJ2-7; D possibly corresponds to TRBD2 (5 bases). V lost 5 bases and J lost 0, with 20 bases in between. The CDR3 is made up of 17 amino acids. The V gene's germline CDR1 is MDHEN and CDR2 SYDVKM. CDR3 sequence: CASSIPLQKAGSYEQYF. The CDR3, as DNA: TGTGCCAGCAGTATACCTCTCCAGAAGGCGGGCTCCTACGAGCAGTACTTC.

The chain uses TRBV5-1 and TRBJ1-5, with 11 bases identical to TRBD1. Per germline, CDR1 SGHRS and CDR2 YFSETQ. The CDR3 has 14 amino acids. The V and J ends lost 3 bases and 7 bases, in that order; junction bases with no gene match: 3. This CDR3 is CASSSGTGGQPQHF. In DNA, the CDR3 is TGCGCCAGCAGCTCAGGGACAGGGGGGCAGCCCCAGCATTTT.

The J gene is TRBJ2-7, the V gene TRBV6-5; weak D call: TRBD1 (6 bases). This CDR3 comprises 14 residues. The V end was cut by 6 bases, the J end by 2 bases, with 14 bases between. Germline values: CDR1 MNHEY, CDR2 SVGAGI. The CDR3 here is CASSTLQGPYEQYF. The CDR3 DNA reads TGTGCCAGCAGCACCCTACAGGGCCCCTACGAGCAGTACTTC.

This clone came up once. The genes are TRBV29-1 and TRBJ2-2, with D unresolved. Germline-derived CDR1 and CDR2 are SQVTM and ANQGSEA. The CDR3 is 12 residues long. With 3 bases removed from V and 3 bases from J, the gap between germline ends came to 5 bases. The CDR3 protein is CSVDNYTGELFF. The CDR3 nucleotides read TGCAGCGTTGATAACTACACCGGGGAGCTGTTTTTT.

The V call is TRBV7-2, the J call TRBJ1-2; no clear D gene. Trimming removed 5 bases at V and 5 bases at J, with 18 bases between. The CDR3 has 15 amino acids. Germline V gene sequence: CDR1 SGHTA, CDR2 FQGNSA. Here the CDR3 reads CASSPRGPSGYGYTF. Written as DNA, the CDR3 is TGTGCCAGCAGCCCCCGTGGGCCTTCCGGTTATGGCTACACCTTC.

J is TRBJ2-2 and V is TRBV5-1; weak D call: TRBD1 (5 bases). The CDR3 length is 16 residues. Between the trimmed V and J ends, which lost 6 bases and 0 bases, there was a span of 15 bases. Germline V gives CDR1 SGHRS, CDR2 YFSETQ. CDR3 sequence: CASKGQGLANTGELFF. DNA for the CDR3: TGCGCCAGCAAGGGTCAGGGCCTCGCGAACACCGGGGAGCTGTTTTTT.

This clone was found once. The chain uses TRBV24-1 and TRBJ2-7; the D is unclear. V was cut by 12 bases and J by 4 bases, with 6 bases left in between. Per the germline V gene, CDR1 is KGHDR and CDR2 is SFDVKD. The CDR3 has 9 amino acids. The CDR3 is CAHCYEQYF. The CDR3 DNA sequence: TGTGCCCACTGTTACGAGCAGTACTTC.

The rearrangement links TRBV7-9 to TRBJ1-1; no reliable D call. CDR3 length equals 15 residues. The V gene's germline CDR1 is SEHNR and CDR2 FQNEAQ (reference sequence). Trimming left V 0 bases short and J 0 bases short, with 8 bases between. The CDR3 DNA sequence: TGTGCCAGCAGCTTAGCGGGTGGAGTGAACACTGAAGCTTTCTTT. Encoded protein: CASSLAGGVNTEAFF.

This chain joins TRBV9 and TRBJ1-2; D unresolved. In germline, CDR1 is SGDLS, CDR2 YYNGEE. Trimming stripped 0 bases from V and 1 base from J, with 7 bases between. The CDR3 consists of 14 residues. The CDR3 protein is CASSVGPHNYGYTF. The CDR3 DNA reads TGTGCCAGCAGCGTAGGTCCCCATAACTATGGCTACACCTTC. The full variable domain, with the rest looked up from reference TRBV9 and TRBJ1-2, is DSGVTQTPKHLITATGQRVTLRCSPRSGDLSVYWYQQSLDQGLQFLIQYYNGEERAKGNILERFSAQQFPDLHSELNLSSLELGDSALYFCASSVGPHNYGYTFGSGTRLTVV.

The chain carries TRBV7-9 and TRBJ2-5; D might be TRBD2 (6 bases). CDR1 is SEHNR and CDR2 is FQNEAQ in the germline V gene (reference sequence). The CDR3 is made up of 13 amino acids. Trimming stripped 8 bases from V and 5 bases from J, with 15 bases between. CDR3 coding DNA: TGTGCCAGCGCGGGACCGGGAAGTGAGACCCAGTACTTC. Translated, it gives CASAGPGSETQYF.

The rearrangement joins TRBV6-6 to TRBJ2-7, with 10 bases matching TRBD1. Germline V gene lookup returns CDR1 MNHNY and CDR2 SVGAGI (reference sequence). The CDR3 sequence is 12 residues long. V was pared by 10 bases and J by 2 bases, with 2 bases of the junction left unmatched. DNA of the CDR3: TGTGCCACCGGGACAGGGGCCTACGAGCAGTACTTC. The encoded protein is CATGTGAYEQYF.

This chain joins TRBV19 and TRBJ1-3; D possibly corresponds to TRBD1 (6 bases). V lost 5 bases and J 2 bases, leaving 10 bases between the germline ends. Looked up from germline, CDR1 is LNHDA and CDR2 is SQIVND (reference sequence). The CDR3 loop spans 14 amino acids. CDR3 coding DNA: TGTGCCAGTAGTCCGACAGGCGCTGGAAACACCATATATTTT. Translating it yields CASSPTGAGNTIYF.

This chain joins TRBV7-8 and TRBJ2-7; the match to TRBD1 covers 8 bases. After removal of 1 base from V and 6 bases from J, the junction contained 5 bases not matched to a gene. There are 14 residues in the CDR3. From germline, CDR1 is SGHVS and CDR2 FQNEAQ. Here the CDR3 reads CASSLGGDRLEQYF. CDR3 DNA: TGTGCCAGCAGCTTAGGCGGGGACAGGCTCGAGCAGTACTTC.

The rearrangement joins TRBV5-1 to TRBJ1-4; tentatively, D is TRBD1 (5 bases). The CDR3 extends over 18 amino acids. Germline CDR1 and CDR2: SGHRS and YFSETQ. Trimming took off 1 base at V and 8 bases at J, with 24 bases between the two ends. The CDR3 region is CASSLNSGPGDSWEKLFF. The CDR3 DNA reads TGCGCCAGCAGCTTGAATTCTGGTCCGGGGGATTCCTGGGAAAAACTGTTTTTT.

This clone has only one observation. The V gene is TRBV5-4, the J gene TRBJ1-2; TRBD1 aligns across 7 bases. J gave up 0 bases and V 3 bases, and 5 bases lay outside the gene matches. The CDR3 has 15 amino acids. Germline V gene data show CDR1 as SGHNT and CDR2 as YYREEE (reference sequence). CDR3 DNA: TGTGCCAGCAGCTACGGACAGGATTCTAACTATGGCTACACCTTC. Translating gives CASSYGQDSNYGYTF.

The table lists this clone with a count of one. V gene TRBV5-4 combines with J gene TRBJ2-7; perhaps TRBD2 as D (6 bases). The CDR3 has 15 residues. Germline V gene sequence: CDR1 SGHNT, CDR2 YYREEE (reference sequence). V lost 4 bases and J 3 bases, leaving 17 bases between the germline ends. DNA for the CDR3: TGTGCCAGCAGCCCCCGGGGAGGTGGCAACTACGAGCAGTACTTC. Translation: CASSPRGGGNYEQYF.